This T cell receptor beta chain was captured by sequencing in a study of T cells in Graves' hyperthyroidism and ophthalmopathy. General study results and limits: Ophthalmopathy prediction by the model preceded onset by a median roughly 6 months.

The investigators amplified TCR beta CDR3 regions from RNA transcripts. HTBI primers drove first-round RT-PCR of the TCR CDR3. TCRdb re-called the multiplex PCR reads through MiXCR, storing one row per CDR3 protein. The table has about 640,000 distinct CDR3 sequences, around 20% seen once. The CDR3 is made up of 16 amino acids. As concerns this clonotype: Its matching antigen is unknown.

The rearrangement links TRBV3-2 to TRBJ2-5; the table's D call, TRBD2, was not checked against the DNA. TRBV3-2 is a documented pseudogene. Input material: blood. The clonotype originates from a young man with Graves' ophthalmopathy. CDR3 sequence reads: CASSPSTSGRGETQYF. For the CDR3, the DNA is TGTGCCAGCAGCCCGTCGACTAGCGGGAGGGGAGAGACCCAGTACTTC.